This TCR beta chain emerged from a study of T cells in Graves' hyperthyroidism and ophthalmopathy. Stable Graves' hyperthyroidism meant no ophthalmopathy progression within 18 months. This clonotype came up a few times. TCR beta CDR3 regions were amplified from RNA. TCR CDR3 underwent first-round RT-PCR with the HTBI primer set. MiXCR, run by TCRdb on the multiplex PCR reads, gives a single entry per CDR3 protein. This sample has about 420,000 distinct CDR3 sequences, with roughly 14% found just once. Sequencing used blood. The clonotype originates from a young woman with Graves' hyperthyroidism.

DNA of the CDR3: TGCAGTGCTAGTATTCCGGGACTAGCGTCATACGAGCAGTTCTTC. Its translation is CSASIPGLASYEQFF. The chain employs TRBV20-1 and TRBJ2-1; 10 bases align to TRBD2. After removal of 3 bases from V and 10 bases from J, the junction contained 12 bases not matched to a gene. The CDR3 has 15 amino acids. Germline-derived CDR1 and CDR2 are DFQATT and SNEGSKA (reference sequence).